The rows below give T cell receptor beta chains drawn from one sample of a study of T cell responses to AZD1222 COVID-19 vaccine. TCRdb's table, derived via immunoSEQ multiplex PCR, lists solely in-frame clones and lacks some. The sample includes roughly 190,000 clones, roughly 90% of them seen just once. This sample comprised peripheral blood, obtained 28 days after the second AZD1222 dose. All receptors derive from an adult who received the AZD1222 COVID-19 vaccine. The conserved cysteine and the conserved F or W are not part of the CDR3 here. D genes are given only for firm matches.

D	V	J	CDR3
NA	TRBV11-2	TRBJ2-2	ASSLYRENTGELF
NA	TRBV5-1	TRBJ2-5	ASSWNQETQY
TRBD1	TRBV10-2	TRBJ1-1	ASSDRGTGFKNTEAF
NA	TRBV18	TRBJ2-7	ASSPLEGPYEQY
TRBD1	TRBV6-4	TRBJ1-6	ASSMDRNNSPLH
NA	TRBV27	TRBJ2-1	ASTGPTDNEQF
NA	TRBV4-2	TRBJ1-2	ASSQASVTGRPYGYT
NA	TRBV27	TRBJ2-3	ASSPRARDTQY
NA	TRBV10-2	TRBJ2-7	ASSDSGTYEQY
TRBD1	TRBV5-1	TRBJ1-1	ASSFQGENMNTEAF
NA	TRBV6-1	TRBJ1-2	ASSEALAGYGYT
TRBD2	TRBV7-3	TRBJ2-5	ASSPPRTPWGSGVRETQY
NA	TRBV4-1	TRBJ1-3	ASSQDYPGYGNTIY
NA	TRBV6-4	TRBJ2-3	ASSRNGGTDTQY
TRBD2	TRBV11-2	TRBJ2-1	ASSLTSGRARGEYNEQF
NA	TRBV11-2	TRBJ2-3	ASSPDRRSDTQY
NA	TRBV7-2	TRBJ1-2	ASSLAGPQKNYGYT
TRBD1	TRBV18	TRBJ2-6	ASSPAGQGALSGANVLT
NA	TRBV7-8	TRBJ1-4	ASSPRHKTGLEEKLF
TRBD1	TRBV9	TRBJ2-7	ASSVAYGTGYEQY
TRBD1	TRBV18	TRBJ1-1	ASSRTGGTEAF
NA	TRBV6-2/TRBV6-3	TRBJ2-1	ASSGQYNEQF
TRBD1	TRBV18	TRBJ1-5	ASSPGTGLRQPQH
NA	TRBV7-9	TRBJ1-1	ASSLVQVGTEAF
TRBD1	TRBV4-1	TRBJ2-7	ASSQALQGSYEQY
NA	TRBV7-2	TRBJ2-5	ASSFTGTLTQY
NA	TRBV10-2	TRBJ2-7	ASRTDYEQY
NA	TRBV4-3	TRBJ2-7	ASSQDFRYEQY
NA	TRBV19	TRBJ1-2	ASSISGSVRYT
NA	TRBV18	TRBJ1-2	ASSPLDRETNYGYT
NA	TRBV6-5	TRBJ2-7	ACQQETYYEQY
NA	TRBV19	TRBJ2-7	ASSPWTVVNYEQY
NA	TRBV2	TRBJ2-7	ASSDGPGYEQY
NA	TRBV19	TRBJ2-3	ASSITRGAGDTQY
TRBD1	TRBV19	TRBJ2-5	ASSIESRGQGLETQY
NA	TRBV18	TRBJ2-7	ASSPPTRGAYEQY
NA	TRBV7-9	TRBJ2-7	ASSLARLPDGGYEQY
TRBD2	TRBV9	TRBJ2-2	ASSPSGGTGELF
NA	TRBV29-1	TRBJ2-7	SAVDFGDEQY
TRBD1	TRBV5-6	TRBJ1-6	ASSRYGQGESPLH
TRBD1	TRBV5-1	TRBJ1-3	ASSRDRGDTIY
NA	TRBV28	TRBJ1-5	ASSTAQGGNQPQH
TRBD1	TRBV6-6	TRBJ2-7	ASRDRTGGSYEQY
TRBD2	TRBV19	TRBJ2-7	ASSPSGRLGEQY
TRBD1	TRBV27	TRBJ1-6	ASSGNADRRPLH
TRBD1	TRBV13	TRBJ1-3	ASSLEGTGSFGNTIY
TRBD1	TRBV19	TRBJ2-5	ASSARGQGARETQY
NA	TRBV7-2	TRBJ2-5	ASSLQGGPTKETQY
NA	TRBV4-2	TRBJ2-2	ASSQVPGGTGELF
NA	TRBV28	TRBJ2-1	ASRLSQIYNEQF
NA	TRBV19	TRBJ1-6	ASSIGGGNSPLH